Presented here are 14 T cell receptor beta chains from one specimen sequenced in a study of T cell clonotyping in hematopoietic cell transplantation (dated by TCRdb to the early 2020s). Library method: the immunoSEQ multiplex PCR assay. TCRdb carries this immuneACCESS record with in-frame sequences only. Its versions omit some clonotypes, under half of them owing to an unresolved V gene in the studies checked, with the rest unexplained. The sample records more than 65,000 clones, over 90% of which are singletons. The ten largest clones capture 1.5% to 2% of the sample. Sequencing used peripheral blood mononuclear cells. These receptors were taken from a man between 45 and 60 years old in good health. Some clones in this sample may be carry-over from other donors' samples.

This chain joins TRBV19 and TRBJ2-1; D is unclear. This CDR3 spans 13 amino acids. V was clipped by 8 bases and J by 7 bases, with 15 bases between them. Germline V lookup: CDR1 LNHDA, CDR2 SQIVND (reference sequence). The CDR3 here is CASAPNLINEQFF. DNA of the CDR3: TGTGCCAGTGCCCCTAACCTGATTAATGAGCAGTTCTTC. The full variable domain, with the rest looked up from reference TRBV19 and TRBJ2-1, is DGGITQSPKYLFRKEGQNVTLSCEQNLNHDAMYWYRQDPGQGLRLIYYSQIVNDFQKGDIAEGYSVSREKKESFPLTVTSAQKNPTAFYLCASAPNLINEQFFGPGTRLTVL.

This sequence joins TRBV25-1 and TRBJ2-3, with TRBD2 matching over 7 bases. In germline, CDR1 is MGHDK, CDR2 SYGVNS. With V trimmed by 3 bases and J by 2 bases, 8 bases remained unmatched. The CDR3 loop spans 16 amino acids. The CDR3 protein is CASSEPRGKNTDTQYF. CDR3 in DNA: TGTGCCAGCAGTGAGCCGCGGGGGAAGAACACAGATACGCAGTATTTT.

This clone was seen just once. This rearrangement joins TRBV27 to TRBJ2-2, with D perhaps TRBD1 (6 bases). The CDR3 extends over 16 amino acids. In germline, CDR1 is MNHEY, CDR2 SMNVEV (reference sequence). V lost 4 bases and J lost 1, with 13 bases in between. Written as DNA, the CDR3 is TGTGCCAGCAGTTCCCTTACAGGGTTGAACACCGGGGAGCTGTTTTTT. Residues: CASSSLTGLNTGELFF.

The rearrangement uses TRBV6-1 and TRBJ1-6; D gene uncertain. Germline CDR1 MNHNS, CDR2 SASEGT. V was trimmed by 10 bases and J by 6 bases, leaving 16 bases between them. This CDR3 has 14 residues. The DNA for the CDR3 is TGTGCCATCCCAAGCGGGCTGACTAATTCACCCCTCCACTTT. This gives the protein CAIPSGLTNSPLHF.

This chain joins TRBV5-1 and TRBJ2-7; a possible D gene is TRBD2 (5 bases). The CDR3 contains 12 residues. The germline V gene encodes CDR1 SGHRS and CDR2 YFSETQ. Trimming stripped 4 bases from V and 3 bases from J, with 8 bases between. DNA for the CDR3: TGCGCCAGCAGCACAGAGGGCTACGAGCAGTACTTC. It specifies CASSTEGYEQYF.

The sample holds one count of this clone. The rearrangement joins TRBV28 to TRBJ2-1; tentatively, D is TRBD1 or TRBD2 (5 bases each). Trimming removed 7 bases from V and 2 bases from J, with 12 bases in between. There are 14 residues in the CDR3. CDR1 and CDR2 from the germline V gene are MDHEN and SYDVKM. The CDR3 spells CASNGRGAYNEQFF. The CDR3 bases are TGTGCCAGCAATGGGAGAGGGGCCTACAATGAGCAGTTCTTC. Together with reference TRBV28 and TRBJ2-1, the CDR3 gives the full variable domain: DVKVTQSSRYLVKRTGEKVFLECVQDMDHENMFWYRQDPGLGLRLIYFSYDVKMKEKGDIPEGYSVSREKKERFSLILESASTNQTSMYLCASNGRGAYNEQFFGPGTRLTVL.

The chain joins TRBV10-3 to TRBJ2-3, with 11 bases matching TRBD2. V shed 10 bases and J 5 bases; nucleotides not matched to a gene: 8. This CDR3 is 14 amino acids long. Germline CDR1 ENHRY, CDR2 SYGVKD. CDR3 coding DNA: TGTGCCACCGGTAGCGGGGGGGCGGGAGATACGCAGTATTTT. Translated: CATGSGGAGDTQYF.

The chain joins TRBV28 to TRBJ2-7, with 8 bases identical to TRBD1. With 7 bases clipped from V and 6 bases from J, the junction kept 17 bases outside the gene matches. The germline V gene encodes CDR1 MDHEN and CDR2 SYDVKM. This CDR3 contains 16 residues. CDR3 protein: CASTSFNSDRVVEQYF. The CDR3, as DNA: TGTGCCAGCACCTCCTTCAACTCGGACAGGGTCGTCGAGCAGTACTTC.

The gene calls are TRBV4-2 and TRBJ2-3; weak D call: TRBD2 (6 bases). Germline values: CDR1 LGHNA, CDR2 YNFKEQ. There are 16 residues in the CDR3. V was clipped by 3 bases and J by 1 base, with 14 bases between them. For the CDR3, the DNA is TGTGCCAGCAGCCAGTCTAGCGACGTTGGCACAGATACGCAGTATTTT. It translates to CASSQSSDVGTDTQYF.

The chain links TRBV19 to TRBJ2-5, with a weak D call TRBD1 (5 bases). This CDR3 spans 15 amino acids. The germline V gene encodes CDR1 LNHDA and CDR2 SQIVND (reference sequence). V was shortened by 3 bases and J by 4 bases, with 15 bases between the two germline ends. The CDR3 DNA is TGTGCCAGTAGTATGGGGCGGCAGGGCCGAGAGACCCAGTACTTC. Translating it yields CASSMGRQGRETQYF.

The rearrangement uses TRBV28 and TRBJ2-7; TRBD1 or TRBD2 may be the D gene (5 bases each). V was trimmed by 6 bases and J by 1 base, leaving 16 bases between them. Germline CDR1 reads MDHEN; CDR2 reads SYDVKM. The CDR3 spans 15 residues. The CDR3 region has the DNA TGTGCCAGCAGAGCCCCAGGGAGCCAATCCTACGAGCAGTACTTC. Amino acids: CASRAPGSQSYEQYF.

The J gene is TRBJ2-2, the V gene TRBV11-2; D is ambiguous. The CDR3 is 13 amino acids. The V gene's germline CDR1 is SGHAT and CDR2 FQNNGV. Trimming shortened V by 6 bases and J by 7 bases, and 12 bases separated the two germline ends. The CDR3 nucleotides are TGTGCCAGCAGTTCCTACTGGGGCGGGGAGCTGTTTTTT. It is translated as CASSSYWGGELFF.

The chain employs TRBV19 and TRBJ2-7; tentative D call: TRBD1 (5 bases). The V gene's germline CDR1 is LNHDA and CDR2 SQIVND (reference sequence). This CDR3 region has 16 residues. Deletions cut 6 bases from V and 0 bases from J, with 18 bases between. CDR3 sequence reads: CASSHLGQGSSYEQYF. CDR3 coding DNA: TGTGCCAGTAGCCACCTCGGGCAGGGAAGCTCCTACGAGCAGTACTTC.

CDR3: CASSLLGREGETQYF. CDR3 sequence (DNA): TGTGCCAGCAGTTTATTAGGTAGAGAGGGTGAGACCCAGTACTTC. The gene calls are TRBV28 and TRBJ2-5; tentatively, D is TRBD2 (5 bases). Germline V lookup: CDR1 MDHEN, CDR2 SYDVKM. Deletions cut 1 base from V and 5 bases from J, with 14 bases between. CDR3 length equals 15 residues.